This T cell receptor beta chain was found in a study of shared clonotypes between healthy human individuals. TCRdb's copy holds only in-frame clones and misses some; the assay was immunoSEQ multiplex PCR. The sample holds about 2.3 million clones, roughly 90% seen once. In germline, CDR1 is LGHNA, CDR2 YSLEER. Between the trimmed V and J ends, which lost 4 bases and 4 bases, there was a span of 16 bases. The length of the CDR3 is 15 residues. The chain carries TRBV4-3 and TRBJ1-2; D is ambiguous. Material for sequencing was naive CD4+ T cells from PBMCs. Regarding subset: CD45RA+ positively selected. This clonotype originated in a man aged 18 to 30 in good health. Some clones in this sample may be carry-over from other donors' samples. The CDR3 coding sequence is TGCGCCAGCAGCCCAGTCGTAGCATACGCCTATGGCTACACCTTC. Residues: CASSPVVAYAYGYTF.